This TCR beta chain is from a study of cytomegalovirus exposure and HLA in healthy donors. Whole-study context: Genotyping of hundreds of donors showed that over 65% belonged to the Caucasian-associated ancestry cluster.

Study results and limitations: Confirmation was obtained in vitro that a few CMV-associated chains are specific for CMV antigens. Accurate HLA-A and HLA-B prediction from TCR beta sequences was reported for most subjects. With further analysis later on, most CMV-associated TCR beta chains appeared HLA-restricted.

Comments on this clone: Its target is not known.

Amplification used 60 Vbeta primers and 13 Jbeta primers. Data came from immunoSEQ multiplex PCR; TCRdb stores just in-frame clones and leaves some out. The sample data list approximately 100,000 clones. The receptor comes from a man aged 50 or older in good health and CMV-seronegative. The sequenced material came from PBMCs.

The CDR3 DNA sequence: TGTGCCAGCAGCCGGCGACTAGCGGGACTCTCAGATACGCAGTATTTT. It codes for CASSRRLAGLSDTQYF. The chain carries TRBV7-2 and TRBJ2-3; TRBD2 matches at 11 bases. Germline V gives CDR1 SGHTA, CDR2 FQGNSA. V was clipped by 5 bases and J by 4 bases; unmatched bases: 8. The length of the CDR3 is 16 residues.